Following are 10 T cell receptor beta chains from one sample sequenced in a study of Ad26.COV2.S vaccination and SARS-CoV-2 variants. As for treatment: 15 to 20 received Ad26.COV2.S at low or high dose, single or two shots; about 5 received placebo; per-sample allocation not given. Specimens were obtained on day 63 following the first vaccine or placebo injection. Only in-frame clones appear in the TCRdb table, and some are missing; sequencing was by immunoSEQ multiplex PCR. The sample contains about 320,000 clones, 70% to 90% of which appear only once. Sequenced material: peripheral blood, taken in a trial of Ad26.COV2.S vaccine versus placebo. The receptor set was obtained from a person between 18 and 60 years old who received the Ad26.COV2.S COVID-19 vaccine or a placebo.

The CDR3 DNA sequence: TGTGCCAGCTCCGACGGACGGGTAGGCTACACCTTC. Translated, it gives CASSDGRVGYTF. The chain combines TRBV18 with TRBJ1-2, with D hard to call. Germline-derived CDR1 and CDR2 are KGHSH and LQKENI. Trimming took off 6 bases at V and 8 bases at J, with 13 bases between the two ends. CDR3 length: 12 residues.

This clone was picked up a small number of times. This chain joins TRBV5-1 and TRBJ1-4; no definite D call. V was shortened by 3 bases and J by 7 bases, with 10 bases between the two germline ends. Per germline, CDR1 SGHRS and CDR2 YFSETQ. The CDR3 consists of 13 residues. CDR3 sequence reads: CASSYADGEKLFF. DNA for the CDR3: TGCGCCAGCAGCTACGCAGACGGTGAAAAACTGTTTTTT.

The chain joins TRBV5-6 to TRBJ1-6; possibly TRBD1 for D (6 bases). The CDR3 totals 18 residues. Germline lookup yields CDR1 SGHDT and CDR2 YYEEEE. The V end was cut by 2 bases, the J end by 0 bases, with 15 bases between. The CDR3 is CASSFGDRPASYNSPLHF. The CDR3, as DNA: TGTGCCAGCAGCTTCGGTGACAGGCCGGCCTCCTATAATTCACCCCTCCACTTT.

The V and J genes are TRBV7-3 and TRBJ2-2; 8 bases map to TRBD2. Per germline, CDR1 SGHTA and CDR2 FQGTGA. The CDR3 totals 14 residues. The ends lost 5 bases at V and 4 bases at J; junction bases unmatched: 3. The CDR3 sequence is CASSPGTSTGELFF. The DNA for the CDR3 is TGTGCCAGCAGCCCAGGGACTAGCACCGGGGAGCTGTTTTTT.

The gene calls are TRBV27 and TRBJ1-6, with D perhaps TRBD1 (6 bases). CDR1 MNHEY and CDR2 SMNVEV come from the germline V gene (reference sequence). The CDR3 runs to 14 residues. The ends were cut back, 5 bases at V and 6 bases at J, with 11 bases in the middle. CDR3 residues: CASSVTGVNSPLHF. CDR3 coding DNA: TGTGCCAGCAGTGTGACAGGAGTTAATTCACCCCTCCACTTT.

The J gene is TRBJ1-5, the V gene TRBV7-2; D uncertain. Germline V gives CDR1 SGHTA, CDR2 FQGNSA. The germline V and J ends were trimmed by 5 bases and 4 bases, with 12 bases remaining between them. This CDR3 spans 14 amino acids. The CDR3 here is CASSVPGLNQPQHF. For the CDR3, the DNA is TGTGCCAGCAGCGTCCCGGGTTTAAATCAGCCCCAGCATTTT.

Of note for this clone: In the same sample, other DNA sequences code for this CDR3. The rearrangement joins TRBV5-1 to TRBJ2-2, with 7 bases aligning to TRBD1. The germline CDR1 and CDR2 sequences are SGHRS and YFSETQ. With 0 bases clipped from V and 2 bases from J, the junction kept 1 base outside the gene matches. The CDR3 runs to 15 residues. CDR3 DNA: TGCGCCAGCAGCTTGGGACAGGGAAACACCGGGGAGCTGTTTTTT. This sequence encodes CASSLGQGNTGELFF.

The chain uses TRBV18 and TRBJ1-5; TRBD1 is a possible D gene (5 bases). The CDR3 loop spans 14 amino acids. The V end lost 2 bases, the J end lost 11 bases, and 16 bases lay between the germline ends. CDR1 is KGHSH, CDR2 LQKENI, per germline. DNA for the CDR3: TGTGCCAGCTCACCAGCAGGGAGGGGATTGTCCCAGCATTTT. Translated: CASSPAGRGLSQHF.

The chain employs TRBV11-2 and TRBJ2-7, with TRBD2 identical over 9 bases. The CDR3 runs 14 residues. Trimming at V came to 7 bases and at J to 6 bases, leaving 10 bases not matched to a gene. Germline V gene sequence: CDR1 SGHAT, CDR2 FQNNGV. The CDR3 protein is CASTQAGGRREQYF. In DNA, the CDR3 is TGTGCCAGCACCCAAGCGGGGGGCCGCCGCGAGCAGTACTTC.

The J gene is TRBJ2-5, the V gene TRBV9, with D unclear. Looked up from germline, CDR1 is SGDLS and CDR2 is YYNGEE. The CDR3 runs 13 residues. V dropped 1 base and J dropped 4 bases, with 8 bases sitting between them. The CDR3 sequence is CASSVSQRETQYF. DNA for the CDR3: TGTGCCAGCAGCGTATCTCAGCGAGAGACCCAGTACTTC.